Detailed here is one TCR beta chain. Its antigen is unknown. No base-level quality is on record; no much larger clone is a single base apart. Genomic DNA was extracted from sorted cells for sequencing of the TCRbeta CDR3 region. The immunoSEQ Assay was used to sequence the TCRbeta CDR3 regions. Entries here come from immuneACCESS through TCRdb and include only in-frame sequences with V and J called. Some clones fail to appear in such tables; in the studies checked, an unresolved V gene covers under half of the shortfall, and the cause of the remainder is unknown. In this sample the table shows about 67,000 clones, approximately 84% of which occur a single time. The ten largest account for approximately 2% of the sample. The data were taken from a study of OX40 agonist ivuxolimab in advanced cancers. About the investigation overall: Ivuxolimab, which targeted the costimulatory receptor OX40 (CD134), was an agonistic, fully human IgG2 monoclonal antibody. Prior anti-PD-1, anti-PD-L1 or anti-CTLA-4 therapy was permitted, and checkpoint inhibitors had been received by roughly two fifths of dose-escalation patients. Peripheral TCRbeta sequencing aimed to test whether ivuxolimab altered TCR sequence diversity and caused clonal T-cell expansion. Partial responses occurred in three dose-escalation patients: two with cutaneous melanoma and one with hepatocellular carcinoma. Intravenous ivuxolimab was administered to patients every 2 weeks at six dose levels: 0.01, 0.1, 0.3, 1.5, 3 and 10 mg/kg. A male proportion of roughly 80% and a mean age of roughly 58 years, ranging from roughly 23 to 80, were recorded for the dose-escalation cohort. Among the roughly 52 dose-escalation patients, approximately 20 had hepatocellular carcinoma, roughly 15 melanoma, 9 renal cell carcinoma and 9 head and neck cancer. The paper describes the monotherapy dose-escalation part (N of about 55 patients) of the phase I trial of ivuxolimab.

The full study reports these points: At doses from 0.1 to 3.0 mg/kg, clonal expansion was seen in both CD4+ and CD8+ blood T cells between baseline and week 6. After ivuxolimab, more expanded clones were found on average in CD8+ T cells than in CD4+ T cells. Low levels of normalized T-cell clonal expansion were also seen in some nonresponding patients. The antigen specificity of the peripheral T cells that underwent clonal expansion was not determined. Partial responders in the 0.1-3.0 mg/kg groups had among the lowest normalized peripheral clonal expansion, especially among CD8+ T cells.

The trial excluded patients who had a history of autoimmune disease or who were on systemic immunosuppression. Peripheral blood for TCR sequencing was drawn from every dose cohort at baseline, at cycle 4 day 1 and at cycle 7 day 1. Samples came from an open-label, multicenter, first-in-human phase I dose-escalation trial of ivuxolimab. Adults with locally advanced or metastatic melanoma, renal cell carcinoma, hepatocellular carcinoma or head and neck squamous cell carcinoma were enrolled in the trial. Before TCR sequencing, CD4+ T cells and CD8+ T cells were sorted from peripheral blood as separate populations. The CDR3 goes from the cysteine to the phenylalanine over 16 residues. Only the CDR3 part of the read is kept: 48 bases, read in frame from the first base. The germline V gene encodes CDR1 MDHEN and CDR2 SYDVKM. After removal of 5 bases from V and 0 bases from J, the junction retains 6 bases not matched to a gene.

The chain couples TRBV28 to TRBJ1-4; 7 bases in between match TRBD1. Material: CD4+ or CD8+ T cells sorted from blood, obtained in a trial of the OX40 agonist ivuxolimab. The receptor was isolated from an adult with an advanced solid tumor such as melanoma, head and neck, liver or kidney cancer. The CDR3 loop reads CASSETGWATNEKLFF. The DNA sequence is given as TGTGCCAGCAGTGAGACAGGGTGGGCAACTAATGAAAAACTGTTTTTT.